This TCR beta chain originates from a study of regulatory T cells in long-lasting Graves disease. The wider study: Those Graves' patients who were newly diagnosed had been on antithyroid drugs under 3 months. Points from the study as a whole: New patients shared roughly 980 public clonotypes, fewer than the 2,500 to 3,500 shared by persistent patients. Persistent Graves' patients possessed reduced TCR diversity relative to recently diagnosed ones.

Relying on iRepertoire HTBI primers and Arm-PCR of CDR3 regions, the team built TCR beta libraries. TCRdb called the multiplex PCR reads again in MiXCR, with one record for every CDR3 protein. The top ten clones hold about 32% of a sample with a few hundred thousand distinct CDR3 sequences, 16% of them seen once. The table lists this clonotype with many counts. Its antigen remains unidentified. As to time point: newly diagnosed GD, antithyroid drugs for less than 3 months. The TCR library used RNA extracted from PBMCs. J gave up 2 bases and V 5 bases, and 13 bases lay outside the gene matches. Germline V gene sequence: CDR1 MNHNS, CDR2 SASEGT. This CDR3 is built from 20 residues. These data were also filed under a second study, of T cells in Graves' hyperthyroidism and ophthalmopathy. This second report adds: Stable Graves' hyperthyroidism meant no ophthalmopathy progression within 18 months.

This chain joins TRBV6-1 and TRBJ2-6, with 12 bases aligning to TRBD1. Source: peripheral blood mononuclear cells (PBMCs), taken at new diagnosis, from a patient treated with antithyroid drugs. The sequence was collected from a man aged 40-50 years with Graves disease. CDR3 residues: CASSPTLPGQGAAGANVLTF. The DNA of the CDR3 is TGTGCCAGCAGTCCTACGTTGCCGGGACAGGGGGCTGCTGGGGCCAACGTCCTGACTTTC.